This T cell receptor (beta chain) comes out of a study of blood T cell repertoires in COVID-19 (dated by TCRdb to the early 2020s). For the wider study: Samples from collaborators originated in the United States, Italy and Spain and spanned both the acute and convalescent phases of COVID-19. The material from the prospective study consisted of cDNA or gDNA derived from T cells, B-cell-depleted T cells, or PBMCs. The dataset comprised deeply sampled blood TCRbeta repertoires from subjects exposed to, actively infected with, or recovered from COVID-19. A freely available public database, intended as a resource for researchers studying the immune response to SARS-CoV-2, is where the repertoires were released. The samples were drawn from two sources: the first 160 participants of the ongoing ImmuneRACE study, and over 1,000 subjects contributed by 6 global collaborators. Sample metadata almost always included a de-identified subject ID, COVID-19 status, age in years and sex. Where HLA class I and class II types were available, the types were taken from metadata supplied by the sample provider, not from assay-based typing.

The paper as a whole reports these results and caveats: How much clinical and demographic metadata was included differed by source and by participant, and the metadata was provided uncurated.

Participants in the prospective study were aged 18 to 89 years, lived in under 30 United States geographic areas, and enrolled through a virtual design. In the prospective study, participants were assigned to cohorts based on the clinical history participants reported in a screening survey and a study questionnaire. Exposed participants were defined as having been in contact with someone with a PCR-confirmed or clinician-diagnosed COVID-19 case within 2 weeks of study entry. Mobile phlebotomists in the prospective study collected whole blood, serum and a nasopharyngeal or oropharyngeal swab from every participant. Prospective study participants could optionally give additional blood draws and questionnaires over an approximately two-month period. Before DNA extraction, blood samples from the prospective study were shipped at room temperature or frozen. V lost 0 bases and J lost 0 bases, and the count of bases not matched to a germline gene is 4. There are 16 amino acids in the CDR3, from cysteine to phenylalanine inclusive. The only DNA kept is the CDR3, 48 bases in frame from the first base. CDR1 and CDR2 are drawn from the germline V gene: SGDLS, YYNGEE.

This clone appeared once. The antigen it binds to is not known. No much larger clone exists at a distance of one base, and base qualities are not known. TCRbeta CDR3 regions were amplified from genomic DNA using the immunoSEQ Assay, a bias-controlled multiplex PCR. Processing in the source paper ran as follows. The number of nucleated cells in each sample was estimated from the amplification of reference gene primers within the assay. To quantify the absolute abundance of each unique TCRbeta CDR3 rearrangement, sequence reads were collapsed and filtered. For each sample, productive Simpson clonality was calculated by taking the square root of Simpson's diversity index across productive rearrangements. TCRdb took this table from immuneACCESS and kept in-frame rearrangements with V and J called. Such tables lack part of the clones; where checked against another copy, unresolved V genes explain under half of the gap, and the rest is unexplained. The V and J calls and clone size come from that table; D and trimming were worked out from the DNA. Counted in this sample were around 200,000 clones; 75% to 90% of them appeared once. Around 4% of the sample rests with the top ten.

The chain is encoded by TRBV9 joined to TRBJ2-7, with 9 bases matching TRBD2. This receptor was taken from a young woman who had been exposed to COVID-19. Sequencing was performed on PBMCs or T cells enriched from blood (not recorded which). The CDR3: CASSVGASGASYEQYF. The nucleotide sequence reads TGTGCCAGCAGCGTAGGGGCTAGCGGGGCCTCCTACGAGCAGTACTTC.